This entry describes one TCR beta chain. Its antigen is currently unknown. CDR3 length: 16 residues. Trimming took off 4 bases at V and 4 bases at J, with 19 bases between the two ends. Per germline, CDR1 SEHNR and CDR2 FQNEAQ (reference sequence). Investigators reverse transcribed all isolated RNA, so they sequenced expressed TCRB transcripts. Here immunoSEQ multiplex PCR was the method, and the copy in TCRdb shows in-frame clones only, minus some. This sample has around 250,000 clones; 25% to 35% occur once, and the top ten carry 4%. This sample stems from a study of beta chain features in type 1 diabetes. Study-level findings and limits: For patients, the naive, central memory and Treg TCRB repertoires appeared more alike than for healthy donors.

The sequence was collected from a man under 40 in good health. This rearrangement joins TRBV7-9 to TRBJ2-5; TRBD2 might be the D (5 bases). The sequencing sample was made of central memory CD4+ T cells from blood. In DNA, the CDR3 is TGTGCCAGCAGCTCACCCCTCGGCGGGCGAGCAGAGACCCAGTACTTC. It is translated as CASSSPLGGRAETQYF.